These T cell receptor beta chains were read from a single sample in a study of cytomegalovirus exposure and HLA in healthy donors. Method: immunoSEQ multiplex PCR; TCRdb's copy keeps in-frame clones and lacks some. This sample has 90,000 or so clones; about 80% occur once, and the top ten carry roughly a tenth. The sequenced sample was PBMCs. These receptors were obtained from a man aged 25 to 40 in good health and CMV-seropositive. Each CDR3 is given with its conserved first and last residue. The D gene is left open where the match is weak. Part of the rows lack a size; the others show once, few, many or a class for expanded clones.

V gene	D gene	clone size	J gene	CDR3 protein	CDR3 DNA
TRBV5-6	.	.	TRBJ1-5	CASSLGRRTDQPQHF	TGTGCCAGCAGCTTGGGTAGGAGGACAGATCAGCCCCAGCATTTT
TRBV19	TRBD1	.	TRBJ2-1	CATIQGVNEQFF	TGTGCCACCATACAGGGGGTCAATGAGCAGTTCTTC
TRBV6-1	.	.	TRBJ1-6	CASSEATASYNSPLHF	TGTGCCAGCAGTGAAGCCACCGCTAGCTATAATTCACCCCTCCACTTT
TRBV13	.	.	TRBJ2-2	CASSAAGALNTGELFF	TGTGCCAGCAGCGCCGCAGGGGCTCTGAACACCGGGGAGCTGTTTTTT
TRBV4-2	.	few	TRBJ2-7	CASSQTGTSYEQYF	TGTGCCAGCAGCCAGACCGGGACATCCTACGAGCAGTACTTC
TRBV9	.	once	TRBJ2-5	CASSVDGYQETQYF	TGTGCCAGCAGCGTAGACGGGTACCAAGAGACCCAGTACTTC
TRBV7-9	.	.	TRBJ2-1	CASFQGGPLNEQFF	TGTGCCTCATTCCAGGGTGGGCCCCTCAATGAGCAGTTCTTC
TRBV27	TRBD1	.	TRBJ1-6	CASSFSAGGSPLHF	TGTGCCAGCAGTTTTTCGGCAGGGGGTTCACCCCTCCACTTT
TRBV19	TRBD1	.	TRBJ1-4	CASSLGGSEKLFF	TGTGCCAGTAGTTTAGGGGGCTCGGAAAAACTGTTTTTT
TRBV5-1	.	.	TRBJ1-6	CASSLGSGDGNSPLHF	TGCGCCAGCAGCTTGGGATCGGGGGACGGCAATTCACCCCTCCACTTT
TRBV7-2	TRBD2	.	TRBJ2-5	CASKGEGGETQYF	TGTGCCAGCAAGGGTGAGGGAGGGGAGACCCAGTACTTC
TRBV7-3	.	once	TRBJ2-1	CASSFGGTYNEQFF	TGTGCCAGCAGCTTCGGGGGAACCTACAATGAGCAGTTCTTC
TRBV2	TRBD2	.	TRBJ2-5	CASSEGASGTNWETQYF	TGTGCCAGCAGTGAAGGGGCTAGCGGGACGAACTGGGAGACCCAGTACTTC
TRBV7-2	TRBD2	.	TRBJ2-2	CASSPSGGAGELFF	TGTGCCAGCAGCCCTAGCGGGGGGGCCGGGGAGCTGTTTTTT
TRBV7-3	TRBD2	.	TRBJ2-3	CASSRGETDTQYF	TGTGCCAGCAGCCGGGGGGAGACAGATACGCAGTATTTT